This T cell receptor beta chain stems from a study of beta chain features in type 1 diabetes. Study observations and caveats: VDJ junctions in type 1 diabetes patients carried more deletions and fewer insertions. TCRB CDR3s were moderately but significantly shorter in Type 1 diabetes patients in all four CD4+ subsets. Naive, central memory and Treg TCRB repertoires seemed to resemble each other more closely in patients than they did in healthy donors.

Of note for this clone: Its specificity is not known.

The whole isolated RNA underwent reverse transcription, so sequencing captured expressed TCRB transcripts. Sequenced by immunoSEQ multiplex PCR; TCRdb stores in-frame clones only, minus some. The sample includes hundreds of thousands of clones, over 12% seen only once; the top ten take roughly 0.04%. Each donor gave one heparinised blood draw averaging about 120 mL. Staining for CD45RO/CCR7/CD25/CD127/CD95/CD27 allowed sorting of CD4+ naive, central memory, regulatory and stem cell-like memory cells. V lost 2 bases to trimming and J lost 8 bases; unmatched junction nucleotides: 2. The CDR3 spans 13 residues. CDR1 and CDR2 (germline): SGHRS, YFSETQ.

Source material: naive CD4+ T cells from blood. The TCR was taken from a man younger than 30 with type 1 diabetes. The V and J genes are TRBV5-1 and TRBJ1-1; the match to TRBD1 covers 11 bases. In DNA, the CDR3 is TGCGCCAGCAGCTTAGGGACAGGGGGAGAAGCTTTCTTT. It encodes CASSLGTGGEAFF.